This entry is about one TCR beta chain. The antigen is undetermined. The sample originates from a study of cytomegalovirus exposure and HLA in healthy donors. PCR primers comprised 60 Vbeta and 13 Jbeta primers. Some clones are missing from TCRdb's copy, which holds only in-frame ones; the method was immunoSEQ multiplex PCR. The sample contains some 200,000 clones, approximately 84% of which appear only once. Study-level findings and limits: Previously analyzed data showed that most TCR beta V segments were productive at a frequency of about 87% or about 30%.

The TCR was taken from a female donor in good health and CMV-seronegative. The sequencing input was PBMCs.

CDR3 DNA sequence: TGCAGCGTTGACTTGCAGGGCTATGAAGCTTTCTTT. This sequence encodes CSVDLQGYEAFF. The V and J genes are TRBV29-1 and TRBJ1-1, with D possibly matching TRBD1 (5 bases). The CDR3 is 12 residues long. CDR1 and CDR2 (germline): SQVTM, ANQGSEA. Trimming took off 3 bases at V and 7 bases at J, with 12 bases between the two ends.